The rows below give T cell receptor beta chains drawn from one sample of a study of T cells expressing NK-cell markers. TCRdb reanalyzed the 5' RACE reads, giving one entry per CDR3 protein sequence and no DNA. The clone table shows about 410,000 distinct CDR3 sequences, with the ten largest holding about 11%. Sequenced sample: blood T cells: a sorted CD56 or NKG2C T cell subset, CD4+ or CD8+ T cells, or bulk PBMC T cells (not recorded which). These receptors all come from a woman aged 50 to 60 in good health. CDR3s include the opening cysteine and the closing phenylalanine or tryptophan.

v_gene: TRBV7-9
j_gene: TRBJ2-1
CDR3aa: CASSLGSVPGQRQFF

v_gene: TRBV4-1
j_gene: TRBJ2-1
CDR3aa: CASSQRAPGADSYNEQFF

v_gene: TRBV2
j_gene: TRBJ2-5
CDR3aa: CASSYARGEETQYF

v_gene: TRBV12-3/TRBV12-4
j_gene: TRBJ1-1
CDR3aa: CASSLKGYGTKNTEAFF

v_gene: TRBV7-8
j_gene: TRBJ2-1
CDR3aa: CASSFPGLYNEQFF

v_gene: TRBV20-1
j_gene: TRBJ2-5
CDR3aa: CSARPTGLAGLETQYF

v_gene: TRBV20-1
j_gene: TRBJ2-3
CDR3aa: CSASLRTSGIFTDTQYF

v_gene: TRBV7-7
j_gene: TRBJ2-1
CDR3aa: CASSSDPSGRAQFF

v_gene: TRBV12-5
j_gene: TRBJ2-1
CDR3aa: CASGLVLGLIVEQFF

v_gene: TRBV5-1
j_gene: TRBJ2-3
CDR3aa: CASSLGGVADTQYF

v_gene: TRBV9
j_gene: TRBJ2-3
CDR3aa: CASSVVPPGLAGGERVTDTQYF

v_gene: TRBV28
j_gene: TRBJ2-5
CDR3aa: CASRLAGGETQYF

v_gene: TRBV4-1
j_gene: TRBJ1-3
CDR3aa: CASSQEGPNPGNTIYF

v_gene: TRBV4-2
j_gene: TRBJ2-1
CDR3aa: CASSHNFDRGGNEQFF

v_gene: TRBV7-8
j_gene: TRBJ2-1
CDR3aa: CASSLAHRAASSYNEQFF

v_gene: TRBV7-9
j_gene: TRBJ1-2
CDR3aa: CASSPTEYANYGYTF

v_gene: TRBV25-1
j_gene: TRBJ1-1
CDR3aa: CASSPNIEAFF

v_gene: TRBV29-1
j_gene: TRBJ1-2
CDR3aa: CSVEEPGRTYGYTF

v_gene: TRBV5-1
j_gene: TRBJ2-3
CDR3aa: CASSLLTPSTDTQYF

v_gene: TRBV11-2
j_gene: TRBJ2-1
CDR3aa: CASRLREANEQFF

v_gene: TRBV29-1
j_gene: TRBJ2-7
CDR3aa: CSVMGQFAYEQYF

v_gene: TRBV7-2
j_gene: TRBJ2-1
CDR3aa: CASSLGLPIYNEQFF

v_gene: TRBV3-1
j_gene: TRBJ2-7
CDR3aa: CASSQDVGRTGEQYF

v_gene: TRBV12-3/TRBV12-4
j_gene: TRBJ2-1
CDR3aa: CASSFSGTGGRFF

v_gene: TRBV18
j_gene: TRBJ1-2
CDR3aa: CASSPVPQPYGYTF

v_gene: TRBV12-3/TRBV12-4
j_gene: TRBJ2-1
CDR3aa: CASSNRDPSEQFF

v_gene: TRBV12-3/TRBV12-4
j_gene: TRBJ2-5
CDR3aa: CASSPRNKRSQYF

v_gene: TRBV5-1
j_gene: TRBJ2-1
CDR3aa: CASSYSGSYNEQFF

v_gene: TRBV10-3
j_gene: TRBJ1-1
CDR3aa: CAISSGVDTEAFF

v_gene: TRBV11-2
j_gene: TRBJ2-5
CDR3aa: CASSLYRDQETQYF

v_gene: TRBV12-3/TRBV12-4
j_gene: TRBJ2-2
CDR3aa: CASSSTRGGTGAGELFF

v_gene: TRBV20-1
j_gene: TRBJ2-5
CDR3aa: CSARDYRETGTQYF

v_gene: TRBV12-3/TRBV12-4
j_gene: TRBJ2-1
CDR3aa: CASSKRQEQFF

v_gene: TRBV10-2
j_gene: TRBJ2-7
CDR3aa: CASIPGLASYEQYF

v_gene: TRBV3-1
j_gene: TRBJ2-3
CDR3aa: CASTTTSTDTQYF

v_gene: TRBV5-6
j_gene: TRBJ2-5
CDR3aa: CASSLGRSGPQETQYF

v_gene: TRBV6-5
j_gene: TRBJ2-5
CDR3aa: CACSQTSGKETQYF

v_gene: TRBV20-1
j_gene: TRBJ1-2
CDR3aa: CSPSGTGGLGYTF

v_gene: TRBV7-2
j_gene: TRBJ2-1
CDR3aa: CASSLRDSLYNEQFF

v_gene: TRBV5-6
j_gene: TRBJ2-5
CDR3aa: CASSYDPRGRETQYF

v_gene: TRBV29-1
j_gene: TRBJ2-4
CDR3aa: CSVELPAGIQYF

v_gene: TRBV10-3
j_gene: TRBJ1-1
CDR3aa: CAISERTGRDTEAFF

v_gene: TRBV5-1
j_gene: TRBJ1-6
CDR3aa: CASSLDDRGNSPLHF

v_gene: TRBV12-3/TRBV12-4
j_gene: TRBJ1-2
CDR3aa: CASSSDRPGYTF

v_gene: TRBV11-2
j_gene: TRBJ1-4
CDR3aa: CASSPWTGGEKLFF

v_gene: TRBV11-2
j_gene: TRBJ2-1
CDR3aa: CASSPDRGLYNEQFF

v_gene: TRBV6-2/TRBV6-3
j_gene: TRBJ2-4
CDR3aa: CASSYGLPVQYF

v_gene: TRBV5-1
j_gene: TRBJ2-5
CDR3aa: CASSLVRGGGTQYF

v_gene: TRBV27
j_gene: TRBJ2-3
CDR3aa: CASSQLAGGSDTQYF

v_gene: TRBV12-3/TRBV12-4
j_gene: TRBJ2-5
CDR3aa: CASSGTSGFSQYF

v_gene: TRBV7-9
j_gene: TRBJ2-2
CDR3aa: CASSFTPSGRAENGELFF

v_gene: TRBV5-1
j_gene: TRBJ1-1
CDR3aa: CASSLGGGQFNTEAFF

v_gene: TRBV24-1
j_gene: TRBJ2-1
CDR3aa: CATSGPTGKGYNEQFF

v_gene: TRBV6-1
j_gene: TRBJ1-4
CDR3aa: CASTGGPRHEKLFF

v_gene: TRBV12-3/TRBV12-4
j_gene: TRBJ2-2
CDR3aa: CASRKTSSAGELFF